One sample yielded the 19 T cell receptor beta chains listed below, sequenced in a study of long-term antiretroviral therapy in people with HIV. They ran version v3.0 of the immunoSEQ assay at survey level. The repertoire was sequenced with immunoSEQ multiplex PCR; TCRdb's copy has only in-frame clones and lacks some. The table lists 30,000 to 40,000 clones, 80% to 90% of them singletons. Sequences were derived from unsorted PBMCs, sampled 0.4 years before starting antiretroviral therapy. The receptors were sampled from a man younger than 35 with HIV.

The CDR3 here is CASSTTREGDQPQHF. CDR3 bases: TGTGCCAGCAGTACTACGCGAGAAGGAGATCAGCCCCAGCATTTT. The chain couples TRBV28 to TRBJ1-5, with D unresolved. This CDR3 spans 15 amino acids. Looked up from germline, CDR1 is MDHEN and CDR2 is SYDVKM. V was clipped by 5 bases and J by 5 bases, with 16 bases between them. The entire variable domain, with the rest obtained from reference TRBV28 and TRBJ1-5, is as follows: DVKVTQSSRYLVKRTGEKVFLECVQDMDHENMFWYRQDPGLGLRLIYFSYDVKMKEKGDIPEGYSVSREKKERFSLILESASTNQTSMYLCASSTTREGDQPQHFGDGTRLSIL.

The chain carries TRBV4-1 and TRBJ1-1; a possible D gene is TRBD1 (5 bases). Deletions cut 4 bases from V and 8 bases from J, with 17 bases between. This CDR3 is 14 amino acids long. Germline CDR1 is MGHRA and CDR2 is YSYEKL. Written as DNA, the CDR3 is TGCGCCAGCAGCCTCGACCCTCGGGGCGGAGAAGCTTTCTTT. It is translated as CASSLDPRGGEAFF.

The rearrangement joins TRBV7-9 to TRBJ2-1; perhaps TRBD1 as D (5 bases). Trimming stripped 6 bases from V and 4 bases from J, with 19 bases between. The CDR3 length is 16 residues. The germline V gene encodes CDR1 SEHNR and CDR2 FQNEAQ (reference sequence). CDR3 protein: CASSPPGQGTYNEQFF. The CDR3 DNA is TGTGCCAGCAGTCCCCCCGGGCAGGGAACATACAATGAGCAGTTCTTC.

Of note for this clone: Germline is not matched at one junction end, which may reflect a read error. The chain is built from TRBV5-1 and TRBJ1-3; D unresolved. Germline V CDR1 and CDR2: SGHRS, YFSETQ. This CDR3 region has 13 residues. The CDR3 region has the DNA TGTGCCAGCAGCACCGGACTGGGAAACACCATATATTTT. This gives the protein CASSTGLGNTIYF. Variable domain in full (rest from reference TRBV5-1 and TRBJ1-3): KAGVTQTPRYLIKTRGQQVTLSCSPISGHRSVSWYQQTPGQGLQFLFEYFSETQRNKGNFPGRFSGRQFSNSRSEMNVSTLELGDSALYLCASSTGLGNTIYFGEGSWLTVV.

The rearrangement uses TRBV27 and TRBJ2-1; tentatively, D is TRBD1 (6 bases). Trimming pared 5 bases from V and 9 bases from J, leaving 29 bases between. Germline V CDR1 and CDR2: MNHEY, SMNVEV (reference sequence). The CDR3 has 18 residues. The CDR3 sequence: CASSPDPFGTPDVGEQFF. The CDR3 DNA reads as TGTGCCAGCAGTCCCGACCCTTTCGGGACACCGGACGTCGGTGAGCAGTTCTTC.

The CDR3 is CASSLEGASDNEQFF. As DNA, the CDR3 is TGCGCCAGCAGCTTGGAAGGGGCTAGCGACAATGAGCAGTTCTTC. The chain joins TRBV5-1 to TRBJ2-1; D may be TRBD2 (6 bases). Trimming took off 0 bases at V and 5 bases at J, with 12 bases between the two ends. Germline CDR1 reads SGHRS; CDR2 reads YFSETQ. The CDR3 loop spans 15 amino acids.

This chain links TRBV15 with TRBJ2-1; 11 bases line up with TRBD2. The germline V gene has CDR1 LNHNV and CDR2 YYDKDF (reference sequence). The CDR3 runs to 20 residues. V lost 0 bases, J lost 10 bases, and 20 bases stayed unmatched. The CDR3 nucleotides are TGTGCCACCAGCAGAGATTATAACGGCGCTAGCGGGGGGAAACATGACGAGCAGTTCTTC. Its translation is CATSRDYNGASGGKHDEQFF.

The J gene is TRBJ2-1, the V gene TRBV28; D is ambiguous. Germline CDR1 reads MDHEN; CDR2 reads SYDVKM. This CDR3 has 14 residues. V was clipped by 5 bases and J by 5 bases, with 13 bases between them. CDR3 in DNA: TGTGCCAGCAGTGCCCGCCCTTATGACAATGAGCAGTTCTTC. The encoded protein is CASSARPYDNEQFF.

The rearrangement links TRBV29-1 to TRBJ2-7; 9 bases line up with TRBD1. V was pared by 1 base and J by 3 bases, with 7 bases of the junction left unmatched. The CDR3 has 15 amino acids. From germline, CDR1 is SQVTM and CDR2 ANQGSEA. CDR3 coding DNA: TGCAGCGTTGAAGGGGGGACAGGGAGTCACTACGAGCAGTACTTC. Its protein product is CSVEGGTGSHYEQYF.

The rearrangement joins TRBV28 to TRBJ1-5, with 10 bases matching TRBD1. V shed 6 bases, J shed 5 bases, and the junction held 7 bases outside the gene matches. The CDR3 has 15 residues. The germline V gene has CDR1 MDHEN and CDR2 SYDVKM. In DNA, the CDR3 is TGTGCCAGCAGCGTACCGGGACAGGGGTATCAGCCCCAGCATTTT. Its translation: CASSVPGQGYQPQHF.

The V call is TRBV27, the J call TRBJ2-7, with D unclear. The CDR3 loop spans 14 amino acids. CDR1 and CDR2 (germline): MNHEY, SMNVEV (reference sequence). The ends were cut back, 5 bases at V and 2 bases at J, with 13 bases in the middle. Here the CDR3 reads CASSPTGLTYEQYF. In DNA form, the CDR3 reads TGTGCCAGCAGTCCGACCGGGCTGACCTACGAGCAGTACTTC.

In this sample, this clone turned up once. The chain combines TRBV9 with TRBJ1-2; 7 bases map to TRBD1. The ends lost 3 bases at V and 6 bases at J; junction bases unmatched: 11. Per germline, CDR1 SGDLS and CDR2 YYNGEE. The CDR3 has 15 residues. The CDR3 reads CASSEITGVGDGYTF. The CDR3 DNA is TGTGCCAGCAGCGAAATAACAGGGGTAGGGGATGGCTACACCTTC. Complete variable domain (other parts from reference TRBV9 and TRBJ1-2): DSGVTQTPKHLITATGQRVTLRCSPRSGDLSVYWYQQSLDQGLQFLIQYYNGEERAKGNILERFSAQQFPDLHSELNLSSLELGDSALYFCASSEITGVGDGYTFGSGTRLTVV.

The chain uses TRBV28 and TRBJ1-2; no clear D gene. This CDR3 is 14 amino acids long. V gave up 2 bases and J gave up 2 bases, with 9 bases separating them. The germline V gene has CDR1 MDHEN and CDR2 SYDVKM. The CDR3 DNA is TGTGCCAGCAGTTTAGGGAAGAAAAACTATGGCTACACCTTC. As protein: CASSLGKKNYGYTF.

The chain joins TRBV7-3 to TRBJ2-3, with TRBD2 identical over 9 bases. Germline lookup yields CDR1 SGHTA and CDR2 FQGTGA. V lost 5 bases, J lost 6 bases, and 9 bases stayed unmatched. This CDR3 region has 15 residues. The CDR3 bases are TGTGCCAGCAGCCCCTATGCGGGAGGGCCGGATACGCAGTATTTT. Its protein is CASSPYAGGPDTQYF.

This rearrangement joins TRBV9 to TRBJ2-3, with 9 nucleotides matching TRBD2. Trimming removed 0 bases from V and 4 bases from J; junction bases left unmatched: 3. The CDR3 consists of 15 residues. Germline CDR1 and CDR2: SGDLS and YYNGEE. Here the CDR3 reads CASSVAGGGADTQYF. In DNA, the CDR3 is TGTGCCAGCAGCGTAGCCGGCGGGGGGGCAGATACGCAGTATTTT. Supplemented by reference TRBV9 and TRBJ2-3, the full variable domain reads DSGVTQTPKHLITATGQRVTLRCSPRSGDLSVYWYQQSLDQGLQFLIQYYNGEERAKGNILERFSAQQFPDLHSELNLSSLELGDSALYFCASSVAGGGADTQYFGPGTRLTVL.

This chain connects TRBV18 to TRBJ2-2; D might be TRBD1 (6 bases). Per germline, CDR1 KGHSH and CDR2 LQKENI. V lost 3 bases and J lost 0, with 14 bases in between. This CDR3 is 17 amino acids long. The CDR3 sequence: CASSPSRTATNTGELFF. CDR3 DNA: TGTGCCAGCTCACCGAGTCGGACAGCCACGAACACCGGGGAGCTGTTTTTT.

The chain combines TRBV9 with TRBJ2-3; 8 nucleotides align to TRBD2. Trimming at V came to 4 bases and at J to 4 bases, leaving 11 bases not matched to a gene. CDR1 and CDR2 (germline): SGDLS, YYNGEE. The CDR3 is made up of 16 amino acids. CDR3 sequence: CASSTPASGSADTQYF. CDR3 in DNA: TGTGCCAGCAGCACTCCCGCGAGCGGGAGTGCAGATACGCAGTATTTT. Combining the CDR3 with reference TRBV9 and TRBJ2-3 gives the whole variable domain DSGVTQTPKHLITATGQRVTLRCSPRSGDLSVYWYQQSLDQGLQFLIQYYNGEERAKGNILERFSAQQFPDLHSELNLSSLELGDSALYFCASSTPASGSADTQYFGPGTRLTVL.

This chain links TRBV6-1 with TRBJ2-7; TRBD1 aligns across 8 bases. CDR1 and CDR2 (germline): MNHNS, SASEGT. The CDR3 is 12 amino acids. With V trimmed by 5 bases and J by 5 bases, 2 bases remained unmatched. CDR3 nucleotide sequence: TGTGCCAGCAGTTGGACAGGGAACGAGCAGTACTTC. Translating gives CASSWTGNEQYF.

The CDR3 region is CASNTRAHSYNEQFF. DNA of the CDR3: TGTGCCAGCAACACGAGGGCCCACTCCTACAATGAGCAGTTCTTC. The chain joins TRBV27 to TRBJ2-1; D may be TRBD2 (5 bases). This CDR3 comprises 15 residues. V was trimmed by 7 bases and J by 0 bases, leaving 13 bases between them. CDR1 is MNHEY, CDR2 SMNVEV, per germline (reference sequence).